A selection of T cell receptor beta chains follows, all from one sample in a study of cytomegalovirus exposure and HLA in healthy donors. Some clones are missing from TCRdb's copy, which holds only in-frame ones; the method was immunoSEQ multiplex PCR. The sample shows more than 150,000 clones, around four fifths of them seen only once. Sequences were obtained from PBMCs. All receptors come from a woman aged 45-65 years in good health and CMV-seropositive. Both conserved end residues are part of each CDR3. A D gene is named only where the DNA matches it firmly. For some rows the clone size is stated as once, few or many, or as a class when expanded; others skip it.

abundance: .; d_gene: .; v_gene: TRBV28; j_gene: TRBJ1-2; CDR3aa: CATSRPDKQGDNYGYTF; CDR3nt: TGTGCCACCTCAAGGCCCGACAAGCAGGGCGACAACTATGGCTACACCTTC
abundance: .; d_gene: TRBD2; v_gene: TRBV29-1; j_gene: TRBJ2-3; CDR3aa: CSVPPTSGGADTQYF; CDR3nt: TGCAGCGTTCCCCCGACTAGCGGGGGGGCCGATACGCAGTATTTT
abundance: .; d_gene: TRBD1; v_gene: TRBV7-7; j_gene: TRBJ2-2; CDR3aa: CASSFDRANTGELFF; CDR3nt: TGTGCTAGCAGCTTCGACAGGGCGAACACCGGGGAGCTGTTTTTT
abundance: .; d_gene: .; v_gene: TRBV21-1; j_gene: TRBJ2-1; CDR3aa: CASSEQGRDEQFF; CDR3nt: TGTGCCAGCAGCGAACAGGGTCGGGATGAGCAGTTCTTC
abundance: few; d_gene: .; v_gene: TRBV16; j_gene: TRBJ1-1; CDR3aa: CASSQLAGSTEAFF; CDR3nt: TGTGCCAGCAGCCAATTAGCGGGGAGCACTGAAGCTTTCTTT
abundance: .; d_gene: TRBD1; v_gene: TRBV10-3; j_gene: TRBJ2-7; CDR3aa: CAITPGQGMYEQYF; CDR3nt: TGTGCCATCACTCCGGGACAGGGCATGTACGAGCAGTACTTC
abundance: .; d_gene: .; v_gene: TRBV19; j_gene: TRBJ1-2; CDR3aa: CASAQVPLYGYTF; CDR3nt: TGTGCCAGTGCTCAGGTCCCTCTCTATGGCTACACCTTC
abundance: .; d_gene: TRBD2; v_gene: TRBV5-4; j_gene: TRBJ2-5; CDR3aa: CASSSGGAMETQYF; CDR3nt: TGTGCCAGCAGTAGCGGGGGGGCGATGGAGACCCAGTACTTC
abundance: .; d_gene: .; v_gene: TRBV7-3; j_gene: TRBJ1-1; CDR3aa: CASSLVRGEAFF; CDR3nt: TGTGCCAGCAGCTTAGTTCGGGGGGAAGCTTTCTTT
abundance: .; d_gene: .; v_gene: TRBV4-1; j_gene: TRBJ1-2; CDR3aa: CASSQEARPSYGYTF; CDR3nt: TGCGCCAGCAGCCAAGAAGCGAGGCCCTCCTATGGCTACACCTTC
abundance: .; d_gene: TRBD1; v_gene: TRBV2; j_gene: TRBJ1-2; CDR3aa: CASSPGQVYGYTF; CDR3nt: TGTGCCAGCAGCCCCGGACAGGTCTATGGCTACACCTTC
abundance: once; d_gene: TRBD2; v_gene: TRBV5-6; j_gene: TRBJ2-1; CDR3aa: CASEGWGTSGSSYNEQFF; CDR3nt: TGTGCCAGCGAAGGGTGGGGGACTAGCGGGTCCTCCTACAATGAGCAGTTCTTC
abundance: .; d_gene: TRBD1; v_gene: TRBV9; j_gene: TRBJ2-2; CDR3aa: CASSPSPGQGSTGEPFF; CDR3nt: TGTGCCAGCAGCCCTAGCCCCGGACAGGGAAGCACCGGGGAGCCGTTTTTT
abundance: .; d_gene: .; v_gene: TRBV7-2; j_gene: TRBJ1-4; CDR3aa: CASSLTGYATNEKLFF; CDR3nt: TGTGCCAGCAGCTTGACGGGGTATGCGACTAATGAAAAACTGTTTTTT
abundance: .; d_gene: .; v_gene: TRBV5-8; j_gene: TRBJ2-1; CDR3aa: CASSRSPHKSSYNEQFF; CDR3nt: TGTGCCAGCAGCCGCTCGCCTCATAAGAGCTCCTACAATGAGCAGTTCTTC
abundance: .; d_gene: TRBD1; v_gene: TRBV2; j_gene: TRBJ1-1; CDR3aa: CASSPGTARVGTEAFF; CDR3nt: TGTGCCAGCAGCCCCGGGACAGCGCGGGTTGGCACTGAAGCTTTCTTT
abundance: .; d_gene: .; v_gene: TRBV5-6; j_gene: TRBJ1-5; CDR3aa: CASRIWTAYNQPQHF; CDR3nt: TGTGCCAGCAGAATATGGACAGCCTATAATCAGCCCCAGCATTTT
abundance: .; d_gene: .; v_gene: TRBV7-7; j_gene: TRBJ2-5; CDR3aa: CASSLGGGAAGTETQYF; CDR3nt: TGTGCTAGCAGCTTAGGAGGGGGGGCGGCCGGGACAGAGACCCAGTACTTC
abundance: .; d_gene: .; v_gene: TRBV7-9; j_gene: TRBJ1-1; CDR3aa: CASSLRTEAFF; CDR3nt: TGTGCCAGCTCCCTCAGGACTGAAGCTTTCTTT
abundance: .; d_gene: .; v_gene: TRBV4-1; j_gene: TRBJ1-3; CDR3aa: CASSQEAGAGNTIYF; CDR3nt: TGCGCCAGCAGCCAAGAGGCCGGGGCTGGAAACACCATATATTTT
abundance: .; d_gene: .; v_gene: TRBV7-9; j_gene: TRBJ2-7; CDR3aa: CASSLAQGGTYEQYF; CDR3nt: TGTGCCAGCAGCTTAGCGCAGGGGGGAACCTACGAGCAGTACTTC
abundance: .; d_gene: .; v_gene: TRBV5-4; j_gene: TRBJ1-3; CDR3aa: CASSSGNTIYF; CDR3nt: TGTGCCAGCAGCTCGGGAAACACCATATATTTT